The rows below give T cell receptor beta chains drawn from one sample of a study of CD8 T cells in ankylosing spondylitis. One entry per CDR3 protein, called by TCRdb with MiXCR from the 5' RACE reads. The repertoire holds some 250,000 distinct CDR3 sequences, with roughly a tenth as singletons. The sequenced sample consisted of blood, either unsorted or a sorted T cell fraction (not recorded which). Every receptor here comes from a male donor with ankylosing spondylitis or in good health (not recorded which). CDR3s include the opening cysteine and the closing phenylalanine or tryptophan. Expanded clones get a size class; other rows say once, few or many, or leave the size out.

v_call | clone_size | cdr3_aa
TRBV12-3/TRBV12-4 | - | CASSFYTANQPQHF
TRBV12-3/TRBV12-4 | many | CASSPDRGAGNTIYF
TRBV5-1 | many | CASNLRGSRQETQYF
TRBV5-1 | - | CASSHGQASYNEQFF
TRBV5-1 | many | CASSLDRPNTEAFF
TRBV7-2 | - | CASSPQAGEADTQYF
TRBV5-5 | - | CASSFQRGQGLFETQYF
TRBV20-1 | many | CSALLRKYTEAFF
TRBV7-2 | many | CASKSGLIDNEQFF
TRBV7-2 | many | CASSTSGGATDTQYF
TRBV4-2 | many | CASSRRTDNYGYTF
TRBV12-3/TRBV12-4 | many | CASSPQGYGYTF
TRBV3-1 | many | CASSHLTSGTPGEQFF
TRBV12-3/TRBV12-4 | many | CASSSIIRPGRGNEQFF
TRBV5-1 | many | CASSLVSNTGELFF
TRBV9 | few | CASSVGQLQVDTQYF
TRBV5-1 | many | CASNGDSGINGYTF